The source of this TCR beta chain is a study of blood T cell repertoires in COVID-19. This table comes from immunoSEQ multiplex PCR, and its TCRdb copy is limited to in-frame clones, with some not included. The table has 350,000 to 450,000 clones, 85% to 90% seen once. Between the trimmed V and J ends, which lost 2 bases and 1 base, there was a span of 17 bases. CDR1 and CDR2 (germline): LGHNA, YNFKEQ. The CDR3 length is 17 residues. Recovered status applied to Cohort 3 donors who had two consecutive negative PCRs. It also applied to those with clearance or with symptom resolution. This clonotype originated in a man younger than 40 who had recovered from COVID-19. The chain links TRBV4-2 to TRBJ1-1, with D possibly being TRBD1 (6 bases). Sequencing used PBMCs or T cells enriched from blood (not recorded which). CDR3 region: CASSQLRDTEENTEAFF. CDR3 bases: TGTGCCAGCAGCCAACTTCGGGACACCGAAGAGAACACTGAAGCTTTCTTT.